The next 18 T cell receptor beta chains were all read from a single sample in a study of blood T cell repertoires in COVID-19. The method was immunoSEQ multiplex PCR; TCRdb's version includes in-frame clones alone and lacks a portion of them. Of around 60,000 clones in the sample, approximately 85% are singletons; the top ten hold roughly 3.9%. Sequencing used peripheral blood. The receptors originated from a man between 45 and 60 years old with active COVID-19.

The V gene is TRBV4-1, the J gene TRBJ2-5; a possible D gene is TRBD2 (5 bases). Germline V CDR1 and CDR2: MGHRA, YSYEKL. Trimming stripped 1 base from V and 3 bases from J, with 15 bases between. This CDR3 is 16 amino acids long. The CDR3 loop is CASSQVGGLYKETQYF. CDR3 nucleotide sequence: TGCGCCAGCAGCCAAGTCGGCGGACTTTATAAAGAGACCCAGTACTTC.

CDR3 region: CASCDRDWSTEAFF. In nucleotides, the CDR3 is TGTGCCAGCTGTGACAGGGACTGGAGCACTGAAGCTTTCTTT. The gene calls are TRBV5-4 and TRBJ1-1; 7 bases align to TRBD1. The CDR3 contains 14 residues. The trim removed 7 bases at V and 4 bases at J, leaving 10 bases unmatched. Per germline, CDR1 SGHNT and CDR2 YYREEE (reference sequence). Using reference TRBV5-4 and TRBJ1-1 for the parts outside the CDR3, the full variable domain is ETGVTQSPTHLIKTRGQQVTLRCSSQSGHNTVSWYQQALGQGPQFIFQYYREEENGRGNFPPRFSGLQFPNYSSELNVNALELDDSALYLCASCDRDWSTEAFFGQGTRLTVV.

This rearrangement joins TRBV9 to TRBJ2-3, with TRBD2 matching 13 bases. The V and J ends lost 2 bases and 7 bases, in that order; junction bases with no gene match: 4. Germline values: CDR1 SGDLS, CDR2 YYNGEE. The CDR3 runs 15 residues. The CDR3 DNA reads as TGTGCCAGCAGCGTCGGGACTAGCGGGGAAAATACGCAGTATTTT. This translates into CASSVGTSGENTQYF. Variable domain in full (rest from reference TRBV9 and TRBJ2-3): DSGVTQTPKHLITATGQRVTLRCSPRSGDLSVYWYQQSLDQGLQFLIQYYNGEERAKGNILERFSAQQFPDLHSELNLSSLELGDSALYFCASSVGTSGENTQYFGPGTRLTVL.

CDR3 sequence: CASSQARRKGTGELFF. CDR3 bases: TGCGCCAGCAGCCAAGCTCGGAGGAAGGGCACCGGGGAGCTGTTTTTT. This rearrangement joins TRBV4-1 to TRBJ2-2, with TRBD2 as a possible D gene (5 bases). Deletions cut 1 base from V and 4 bases from J, with 13 bases between. Germline V gene sequence: CDR1 MGHRA, CDR2 YSYEKL. The CDR3 contains 16 residues.

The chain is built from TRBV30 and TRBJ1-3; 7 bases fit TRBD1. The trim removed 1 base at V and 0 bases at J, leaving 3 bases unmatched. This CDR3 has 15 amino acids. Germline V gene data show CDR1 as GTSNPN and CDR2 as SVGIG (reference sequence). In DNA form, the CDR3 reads TGTGCCTGGAGTGGACAGGGAATCTCTGGAAACACCATATATTTT. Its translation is CAWSGQGISGNTIYF.

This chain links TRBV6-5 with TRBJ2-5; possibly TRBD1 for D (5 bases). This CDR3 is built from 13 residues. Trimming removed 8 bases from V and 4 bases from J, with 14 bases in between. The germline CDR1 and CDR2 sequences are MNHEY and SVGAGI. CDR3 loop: CASGREGVETQYF. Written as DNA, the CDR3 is TGTGCCAGCGGGCGAGAAGGGGTAGAGACCCAGTACTTC.

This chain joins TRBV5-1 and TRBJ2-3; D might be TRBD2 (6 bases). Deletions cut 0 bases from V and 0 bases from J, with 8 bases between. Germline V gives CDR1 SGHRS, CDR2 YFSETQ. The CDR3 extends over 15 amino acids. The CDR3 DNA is TGCGCCAGCAGCTTGGTGGCGGGAAGCACAGATACGCAGTATTTT. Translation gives CASSLVAGSTDTQYF.

This CDR3 reads CASSTPPGGGILRGTDTQYF. CDR3 nucleotide sequence: TGTGCCAGCAGTACCCCGCCTGGCGGGGGTATCCTCCGGGGCACAGATACGCAGTATTTT. This chain uses TRBV2 with TRBJ2-3; 7 nucleotides line up with TRBD2. This CDR3 spans 20 amino acids. CDR1 is SNHLY and CDR2 is FYNNEI in the germline V gene. V lost 5 bases and J lost 1; bases outside the gene matches: 21.

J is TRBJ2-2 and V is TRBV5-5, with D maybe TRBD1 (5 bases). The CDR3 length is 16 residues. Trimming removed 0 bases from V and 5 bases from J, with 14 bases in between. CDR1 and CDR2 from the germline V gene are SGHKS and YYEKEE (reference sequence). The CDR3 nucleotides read TGTGCCAGCAGCTTGGTAGCCAGGGTTATTACCGGGGAGCTGTTTTTT. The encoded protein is CASSLVARVITGELFF.

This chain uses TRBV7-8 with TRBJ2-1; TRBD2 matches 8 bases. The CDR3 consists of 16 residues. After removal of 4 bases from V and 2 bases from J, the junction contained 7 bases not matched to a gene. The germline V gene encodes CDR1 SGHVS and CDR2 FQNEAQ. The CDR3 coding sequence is TGTGCCAGCAGCTACGGGGGGGACTCAACCTACAATGAGCAGTTCTTC. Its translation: CASSYGGDSTYNEQFF.

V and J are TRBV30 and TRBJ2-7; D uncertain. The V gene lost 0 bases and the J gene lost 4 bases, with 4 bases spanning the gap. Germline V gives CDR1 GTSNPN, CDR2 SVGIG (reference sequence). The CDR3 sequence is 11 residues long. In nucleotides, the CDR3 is TGTGCCTGGAGTGTACTGTACGAGCAGTACTTC. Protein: CAWSVLYEQYF.

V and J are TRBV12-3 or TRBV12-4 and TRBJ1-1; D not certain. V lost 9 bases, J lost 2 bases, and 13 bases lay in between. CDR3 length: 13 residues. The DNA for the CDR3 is TGTGCCAGTTCTTCGGCGGTCAACACTGAAGCTTTCTTT. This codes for CASSSAVNTEAFF.

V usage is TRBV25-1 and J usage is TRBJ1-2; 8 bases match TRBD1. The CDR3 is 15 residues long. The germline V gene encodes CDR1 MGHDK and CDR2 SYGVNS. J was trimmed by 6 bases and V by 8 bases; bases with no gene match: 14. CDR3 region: CASGDRTRGRDGYTF. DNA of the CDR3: TGTGCCAGCGGGGACAGGACAAGGGGTAGGGATGGCTACACCTTC.

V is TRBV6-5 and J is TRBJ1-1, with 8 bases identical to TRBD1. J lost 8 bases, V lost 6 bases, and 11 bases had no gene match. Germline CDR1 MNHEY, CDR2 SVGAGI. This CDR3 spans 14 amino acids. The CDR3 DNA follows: TGTGCCAGCAGGACGGAGACAGGGGTGGGCGAAGCTTTCTTT. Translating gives CASRTETGVGEAFF.

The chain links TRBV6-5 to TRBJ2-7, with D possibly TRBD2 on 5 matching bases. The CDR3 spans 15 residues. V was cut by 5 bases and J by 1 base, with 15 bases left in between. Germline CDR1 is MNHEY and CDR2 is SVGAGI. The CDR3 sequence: CASSTRETGSYEQYF. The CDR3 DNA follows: TGTGCCAGCAGTACACGGGAAACCGGGTCCTACGAGCAGTACTTC.

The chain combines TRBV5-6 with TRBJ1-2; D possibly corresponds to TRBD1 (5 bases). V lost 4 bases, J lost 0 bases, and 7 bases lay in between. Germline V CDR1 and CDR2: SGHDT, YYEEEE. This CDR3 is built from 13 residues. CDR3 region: CASSPTANYGYTF. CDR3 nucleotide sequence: TGTGCCAGCAGCCCGACAGCTAACTATGGCTACACCTTC.

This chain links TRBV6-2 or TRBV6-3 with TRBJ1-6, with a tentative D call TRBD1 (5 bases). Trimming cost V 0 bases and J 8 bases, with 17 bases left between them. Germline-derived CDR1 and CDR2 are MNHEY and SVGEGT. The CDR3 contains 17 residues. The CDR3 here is CASSYSGRGLRDSPLHF. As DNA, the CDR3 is TGTGCCAGCAGTTACTCGGGTAGGGGACTACGTGATTCACCCCTCCACTTT.

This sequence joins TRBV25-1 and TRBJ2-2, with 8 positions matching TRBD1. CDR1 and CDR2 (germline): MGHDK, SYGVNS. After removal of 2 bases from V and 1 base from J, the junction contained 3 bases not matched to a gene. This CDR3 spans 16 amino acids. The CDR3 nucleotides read TGTGCCAGCAGTGAAGCCGGACAGGGGAACACCGGGGAGCTGTTTTTT. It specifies CASSEAGQGNTGELFF.